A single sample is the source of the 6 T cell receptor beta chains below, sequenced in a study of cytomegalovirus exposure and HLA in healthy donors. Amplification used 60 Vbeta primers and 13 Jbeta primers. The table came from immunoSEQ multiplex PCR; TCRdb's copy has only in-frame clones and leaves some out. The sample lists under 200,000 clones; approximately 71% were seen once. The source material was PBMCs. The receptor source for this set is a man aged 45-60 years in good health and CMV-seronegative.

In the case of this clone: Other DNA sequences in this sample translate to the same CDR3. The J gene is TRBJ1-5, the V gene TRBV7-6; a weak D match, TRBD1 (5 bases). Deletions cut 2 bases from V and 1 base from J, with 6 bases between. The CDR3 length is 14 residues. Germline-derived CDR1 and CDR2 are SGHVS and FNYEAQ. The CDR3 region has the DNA TGTGCCAGCAGCTTACAGGGAAGCAATCAGCCCCAGCATTTT. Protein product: CASSLQGSNQPQHF. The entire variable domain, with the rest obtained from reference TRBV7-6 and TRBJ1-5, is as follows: GAGVSQSPRYKVTKRGQDVALRCDPISGHVSLYWYRQALGQGPEFLTYFNYEAQQDKSGLPNDRFSAERPEGSISTLTIQRTEQRDSAMYRCASSLQGSNQPQHFGDGTRLSIL.

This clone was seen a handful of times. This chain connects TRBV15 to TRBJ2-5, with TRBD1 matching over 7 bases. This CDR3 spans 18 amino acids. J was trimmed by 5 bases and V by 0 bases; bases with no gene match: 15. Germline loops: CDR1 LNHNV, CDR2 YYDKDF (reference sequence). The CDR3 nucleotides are TGTGCCACCAGCAGAGATACCCCCGGACAGGCTCTCATGGAGACCCAGTACTTC. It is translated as CATSRDTPGQALMETQYF.

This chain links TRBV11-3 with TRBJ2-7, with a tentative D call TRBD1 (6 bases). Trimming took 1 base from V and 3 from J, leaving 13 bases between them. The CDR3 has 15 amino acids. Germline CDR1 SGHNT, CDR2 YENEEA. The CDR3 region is CASSLGTGLIYEQYF. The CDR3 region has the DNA TGTGCCAGCAGCTTAGGTACAGGGCTCATCTACGAGCAGTACTTC.

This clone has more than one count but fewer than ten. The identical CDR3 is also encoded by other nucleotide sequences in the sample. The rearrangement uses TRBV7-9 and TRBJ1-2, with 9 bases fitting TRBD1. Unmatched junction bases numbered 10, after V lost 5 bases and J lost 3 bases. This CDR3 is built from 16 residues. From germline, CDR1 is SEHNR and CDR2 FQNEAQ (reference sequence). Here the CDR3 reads CASSQQWTGEDYGYTF. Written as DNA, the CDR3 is TGTGCCAGCAGCCAGCAATGGACAGGGGAGGACTATGGCTACACCTTC.

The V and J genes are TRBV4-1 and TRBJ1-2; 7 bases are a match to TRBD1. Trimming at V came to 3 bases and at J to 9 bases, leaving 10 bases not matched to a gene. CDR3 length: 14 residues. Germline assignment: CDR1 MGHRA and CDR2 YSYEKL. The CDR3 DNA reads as TGCGCCAGCAGCCAGGAAACAGGGGCGTTCCGCTACACCTTC. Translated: CASSQETGAFRYTF.

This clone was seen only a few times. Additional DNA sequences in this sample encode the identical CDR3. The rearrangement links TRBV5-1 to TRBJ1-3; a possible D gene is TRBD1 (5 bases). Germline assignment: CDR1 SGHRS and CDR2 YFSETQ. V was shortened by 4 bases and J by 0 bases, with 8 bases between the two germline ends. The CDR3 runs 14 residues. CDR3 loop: CASSPGGSGNTIYF. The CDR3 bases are TGCGCCAGCAGCCCCGGGGGCTCTGGAAACACCATATATTTT.